This T cell receptor beta chain came from a study of T cell repertoires in cytomegalovirus infection. A note on this clonotype: Its antigen is as yet unknown.

V lost 2 bases, J lost 2 bases, and 8 bases stayed unmatched. The CDR3 runs to 17 residues. Germline lookup yields CDR1 MGHRA and CDR2 YSYEKL. MiXCR was run by TCRdb on the reads, yielding one entry per CDR3 protein. In the table there are around 300,000 distinct CDR3 sequences, around 25% of which are singletons. The sequence was obtained from a human donor in good health (CMV status not recorded). Some clones in this sample may be carry-over from other donors' samples. The V gene is TRBV4-1, the J gene TRBJ2-3; 9 bases map to TRBD2. Sequencing used cultured PBMCs, obtained from culture after CMV antigen stimulation. The CDR3 region is CASSQSSAGGHTDTQYF. In nucleotides, the CDR3 is TGCGCCAGCAGCCAATCCTCCGCGGGAGGGCACACAGATACGCAGTATTTT.